The 11 T cell receptor beta chains below all came from one sample that was sequenced in a study of T cell responses to AZD1222 COVID-19 vaccine. This table comes from immunoSEQ multiplex PCR, and its TCRdb copy is limited to in-frame clones, with some not included. Counted here are 100,000 to 150,000 clones, about nine tenths occurring once; the ten biggest clones make up approximately 1.1%. Material: peripheral blood, obtained 28 days after the second AZD1222 dose. These receptors came from an adult who received the AZD1222 COVID-19 vaccine.

CDR3 sequence: CASSLGGQSYEQYF. DNA of the CDR3: TGTGCCAGCAGTTTGGGGGGGCAATCCTACGAGCAGTACTTC. The chain employs TRBV28 and TRBJ2-7; a possible D gene is TRBD2 (7 bases). The CDR3 is 14 amino acids. Trimming shortened V by 3 bases and J by 1 base, and 10 bases separated the two germline ends. CDR1 and CDR2 (germline): MDHEN, SYDVKM.

The V gene is TRBV6-5, the J gene TRBJ1-2; D gene ambiguous. This CDR3 spans 12 amino acids. CDR1 is MNHEY and CDR2 is SVGAGI in the germline V gene. V dropped 11 bases and J dropped 0 bases, with 10 bases sitting between them. CDR3 sequence (DNA): TGTGCCGCTCTCGGAGCTAACTATGGCTACACCTTC. Encoded protein: CAALGANYGYTF.

This clone was observed a single time. This chain joins TRBV5-6 and TRBJ1-2; no firm D call. The V and J ends lost 4 bases and 0 bases respectively, with 10 bases between them. CDR1 is SGHDT, CDR2 YYEEEE, per germline. The CDR3 length is 14 residues. CDR3 loop: CASSQLTANYGYTF. The CDR3 DNA sequence: TGTGCCAGCAGCCAACTAACTGCTAACTATGGCTACACCTTC.

This rearrangement joins TRBV3-1 (or the pseudogene TRBV3-2) to TRBJ2-2; 11 bases are a match to TRBD2. The CDR3 runs to 16 residues. Germline-derived CDR1 and CDR2 are LGHDT and YNNKEL (reference sequence). Trimming took 1 base from V and 4 from J; bases not matched to a gene: 2. The CDR3 DNA follows: TGTGCCAGCAGCCAAGCTAGCGGGAGGCTCACCGGGGAGCTGTTTTTT. As protein: CASSQASGRLTGELFF.

The chain has TRBV11-2 and TRBJ2-5, with D uncertain. Deletions cut 5 bases from V and 5 bases from J, with 9 bases between. Germline assignment: CDR1 SGHAT and CDR2 FQNNGV. This CDR3 is built from 12 residues. For the CDR3, the DNA is TGTGCCAGCAGCGGCCCATACGAGACCCAGTACTTC. The encoded protein is CASSGPYETQYF.

The rearrangement links TRBV18 to TRBJ2-7; TRBD1 matches 8 bases. J lost 3 bases, V lost 4 bases, and 5 bases had no gene match. Germline V CDR1 and CDR2: KGHSH, LQKENI. This CDR3 has 14 residues. The CDR3 sequence is CASSLGQGLYEQYF. CDR3 DNA: TGTGCCAGCTCACTTGGACAGGGCCTCTACGAGCAGTACTTC.

The CDR3 loop reads CASSFKAGGNYNEQFF. CDR3 DNA: TGTGCCAGCAGCTTCAAAGCGGGAGGGAACTACAATGAGCAGTTCTTC. The chain carries TRBV7-3 and TRBJ2-1; 10 bases agree with TRBD2. Germline trimming cut 3 bases from V and 3 bases from J; bases unmatched to any gene: 5. The germline V gene encodes CDR1 SGHTA and CDR2 FQGTGA. The CDR3 is made up of 16 amino acids.

This CDR3 reads CASSPRAAGEQYF. CDR3 DNA sequence: TGTGCCAGCAGCCCCCGGGCAGCAGGCGAGCAGTACTTC. The chain employs TRBV9 and TRBJ2-7; D call uncertain. CDR3 length: 13 amino acids. Germline CDR1 is SGDLS and CDR2 is YYNGEE. The ends were cut back, 4 bases at V and 6 bases at J, with 14 bases in the middle.

The rearrangement uses TRBV28 and TRBJ1-4, with D unresolved. Trimming took off 7 bases at V and 4 bases at J, with 10 bases between the two ends. CDR3 length equals 13 residues. The germline V gene encodes CDR1 MDHEN and CDR2 SYDVKM. The CDR3 spells CASTRIHNEKLFF. CDR3 DNA sequence: TGTGCCAGCACACGGATTCATAATGAAAAACTGTTTTTT.

The chain combines TRBV3-1 (or the pseudogene TRBV3-2) with TRBJ1-3, with TRBD1 matching over 7 bases. CDR3 length: 16 amino acids. The germline CDR1 and CDR2 sequences are LGHDT and YNNKEL (reference sequence). The ends lost 2 bases at V and 4 bases at J; junction bases unmatched: 8. Here the CDR3 reads CASSQQGGVGGNTIYF. Written as DNA, the CDR3 is TGTGCCAGCAGCCAACAGGGGGGAGTGGGAGGAAACACCATATATTTT.

The genes are TRBV2 and TRBJ1-2, with D unclear. From germline, CDR1 is SNHLY and CDR2 FYNNEI. V was shortened by 8 bases and J by 4 bases, with 17 bases between the two germline ends. This CDR3 has 14 residues. The CDR3 bases are TGTGCCAGCGGAAACACTGCTCTAATCTATGGCTACACCTTC. It is translated as CASGNTALIYGYTF.